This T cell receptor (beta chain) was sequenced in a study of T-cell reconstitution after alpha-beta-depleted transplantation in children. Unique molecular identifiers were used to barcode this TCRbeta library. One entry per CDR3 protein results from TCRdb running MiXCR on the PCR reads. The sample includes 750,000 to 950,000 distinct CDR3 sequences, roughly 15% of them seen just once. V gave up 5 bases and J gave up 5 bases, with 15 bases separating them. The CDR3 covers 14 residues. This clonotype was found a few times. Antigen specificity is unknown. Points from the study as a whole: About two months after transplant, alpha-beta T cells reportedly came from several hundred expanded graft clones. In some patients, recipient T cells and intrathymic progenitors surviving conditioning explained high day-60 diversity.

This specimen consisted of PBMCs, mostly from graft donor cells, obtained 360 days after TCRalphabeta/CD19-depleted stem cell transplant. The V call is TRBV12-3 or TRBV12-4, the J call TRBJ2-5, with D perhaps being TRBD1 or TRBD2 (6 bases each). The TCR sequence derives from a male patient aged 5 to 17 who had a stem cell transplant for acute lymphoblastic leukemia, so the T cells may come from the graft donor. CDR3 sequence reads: CASSHGGSRETQYF. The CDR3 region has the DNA TGTGCCAGCAGTCACGGGGGCTCCCGGGAGACCCAGTACTTC.